A single sample is the source of the 20 T cell receptor beta chains below, sequenced in a study of blood T cell repertoires in COVID-19. Assay used: immunoSEQ multiplex PCR; TCRdb lists only in-frame clones, some missing. This table holds approximately 500,000 clones, approximately 83% found once. The specimen was peripheral blood. Every receptor here comes from a human donor in a cohort sampled during active COVID-19.

This chain links TRBV5-5 with TRBJ1-4; possibly TRBD1 for D (5 bases). Deletions cut 1 base from V and 0 bases from J, with 7 bases between. Germline CDR1 and CDR2: SGHKS and YYEKEE (reference sequence). The CDR3 length is 15 residues. Here the CDR3 reads CASSLTGATNEKLFF. The CDR3 DNA reads TGTGCCAGCAGCTTGACAGGAGCAACTAATGAAAAACTGTTTTTT.

The J gene is TRBJ1-5, the V gene TRBV18; TRBD1 might be the D (5 bases). Germline CDR1 reads KGHSH; CDR2 reads LQKENI. Trimming pared 0 bases from V and 7 bases from J, leaving 13 bases between. The CDR3 is 15 amino acids. The CDR3 loop reads CASSPPAGGGQPQHF. Written as DNA, the CDR3 is TGTGCCAGCTCACCACCGGCCGGGGGAGGACAGCCCCAGCATTTT.

The rearrangement uses TRBV3-1 (or the pseudogene TRBV3-2) and TRBJ2-7; 11 nucleotides line up with TRBD2. V lost 4 bases and J lost 3; bases outside the gene matches: 17. Germline V gene sequence: CDR1 LGHDT, CDR2 YNNKEL (reference sequence). The CDR3 is 19 amino acids. CDR3 sequence: CASSRQGLAGGPRHYEQYF. For the CDR3, the DNA is TGTGCCAGCAGCCGCCAGGGGCTAGCGGGAGGCCCCAGACACTACGAGCAGTACTTC.

The J gene is TRBJ2-5, the V gene TRBV7-2; 13 bases fit TRBD2. J was trimmed by 4 bases and V by 2 bases; bases with no gene match: 4. From germline, CDR1 is SGHTA and CDR2 FQGNSA. The CDR3 totals 16 residues. The CDR3: CASSLSRLAGGETQYF. CDR3 coding DNA: TGTGCCAGCAGCTTAAGTAGACTAGCGGGAGGAGAGACCCAGTACTTC.

The gene calls are TRBV9 and TRBJ2-2, with TRBD2 matching 13 bases. This CDR3 is built from 17 residues. J lost 2 bases, V lost 3 bases, and 4 bases had no gene match. Looked up from germline, CDR1 is SGDLS and CDR2 is YYNGEE. This CDR3 reads CASSEGLAGRNTGELFF. CDR3 bases: TGTGCCAGCAGCGAGGGACTAGCGGGGAGAAACACCGGGGAGCTGTTTTTT.

This chain links TRBV6-5 with TRBJ1-2, with 7 positions matching TRBD1. The CDR3 contains 14 residues. CDR1 MNHEY and CDR2 SVGAGI come from the germline V gene. V was pared by 6 bases and J by 8 bases, with 12 bases of the junction left unmatched. The CDR3 sequence is CASRPGQNLGGYTF. CDR3 nucleotide sequence: TGTGCCAGCAGACCGGGACAGAATTTAGGCGGCTACACCTTC.

This clone was found a few times. The chain employs TRBV30 and TRBJ2-3, with D uncertain. The CDR3 covers 13 residues. Germline V gives CDR1 GTSNPN, CDR2 SVGIG (reference sequence). V was trimmed by 0 bases and J by 2 bases, leaving 6 bases between them. The CDR3 region has the DNA TGTGCCTGGAGTGTTAGCCCCACAGATACGCAGTATTTT. Translation gives CAWSVSPTDTQYF.

The J gene is TRBJ2-2, the V gene TRBV19, with D perhaps TRBD1 (6 bases). Trimming pared 3 bases from V and 2 bases from J, leaving 7 bases between. The CDR3 runs 14 residues. Germline V gives CDR1 LNHDA, CDR2 SQIVND (reference sequence). CDR3 sequence reads: CASSMGHNTGELFF. CDR3 coding DNA: TGTGCCAGTAGTATGGGACATAACACCGGGGAGCTGTTTTTT.

V gene TRBV28 combines with J gene TRBJ2-3; 8 bases are a match to TRBD2. V was pared by 10 bases and J by 2 bases, with 11 bases of the junction left unmatched. The germline V gene encodes CDR1 MDHEN and CDR2 SYDVKM. There are 15 residues in the CDR3. The CDR3 DNA reads TGTGCCACTTTGGTTAGCGGGGTAACCACAGATACGCAGTATTTT. As protein: CATLVSGVTTDTQYF.

The chain joins TRBV7-3 to TRBJ1-1, with D unclear. The CDR3 covers 18 residues. V lost 5 bases and J 3 bases, leaving 25 bases between the germline ends. Germline-derived CDR1 and CDR2 are SGHTA and FQGTGA. In nucleotides, the CDR3 is TGTGCCAGCAGCCCCCCAGACGCCGGGATGGGTGGGGACACTGAAGCTTTCTTT. It translates to CASSPPDAGMGGDTEAFF.

CDR3 DNA: TGTGCCAGCAGCCCCTCTAGTTTAGCGGGAGGTAATGAGCAGTTCTTC. Protein product: CASSPSSLAGGNEQFF. This chain links TRBV7-3 with TRBJ2-1; 10 bases are a match to TRBD2. In germline, CDR1 is SGHTA, CDR2 FQGTGA. This CDR3 comprises 16 residues. After removal of 5 bases from V and 7 bases from J, the junction contained 11 bases not matched to a gene.

V is TRBV30 and J is TRBJ1-1; TRBD1 aligns across 7 bases. Germline lookup yields CDR1 GTSNPN and CDR2 SVGIG (reference sequence). The CDR3 covers 12 residues. The V gene end was trimmed by 1 base and the J gene end by 7 bases; junction bases not matched to a gene: 3. The CDR3: CAWSGGTDEAFF. The CDR3 nucleotides read TGTGCCTGGAGTGGGGGGACAGATGAAGCTTTCTTT.

The V call is TRBV5-5, the J call TRBJ1-6; 10 bases are shared with TRBD1. J lost 1 base, V lost 2 bases, and 6 bases had no gene match. Germline values: CDR1 SGHKS, CDR2 YYEKEE (reference sequence). This CDR3 is 18 amino acids long. The CDR3 protein is CASSLLTGGASYNSPLHF. Written as DNA, the CDR3 is TGTGCCAGCAGCTTATTGACAGGGGGCGCATCCTATAATTCACCCCTCCACTTT.

Here the CDR3 reads CASSYPMEAQPQHF. CDR3 DNA: TGTGCCAGCAGTTACCCGATGGAGGCTCAGCCCCAGCATTTT. V gene TRBV6-6 combines with J gene TRBJ1-5; no clear D gene. The germline V gene has CDR1 MNHNY and CDR2 SVGAGI (reference sequence). V was trimmed by 2 bases and J by 6 bases, leaving 11 bases between them. The CDR3 contains 14 residues.

V usage is TRBV7-8 and J usage is TRBJ2-1; 14 bases are shared with TRBD2. This CDR3 has 19 amino acids. Germline V gives CDR1 SGHVS, CDR2 FQNEAQ. The V segment lost 5 bases and the J segment 7 bases; nucleotides outside the gene matches: 16. For the CDR3, the DNA is TGTGCCAGCAGCCGCGGGACTAGCGGGAGCATGCCGGCCCTGAATGAGCAGTTCTTC. This codes for CASSRGTSGSMPALNEQFF.

The chain is built from TRBV7-9 and TRBJ1-4; D possibly corresponds to TRBD1 (5 bases). Trimming took 6 bases from V and 6 from J, leaving 17 bases between them. The germline CDR1 and CDR2 sequences are SEHNR and FQNEAQ (reference sequence). The CDR3 spans 15 residues. CDR3 in amino acids: CASSRVGRADEKLFF. The CDR3 DNA reads as TGTGCCAGCAGTCGGGTCGGCAGGGCGGATGAAAAACTGTTTTTT.

The J gene is TRBJ1-1, the V gene TRBV9; possibly TRBD1 for D (5 bases). The CDR3 contains 13 residues. V lost 4 bases and J lost 4, with 11 bases in between. Germline V gives CDR1 SGDLS, CDR2 YYNGEE. CDR3 nucleotides: TGTGCCAGCAGCCAGGGAACGGGCACTGAAGCTTTCTTT. Translation: CASSQGTGTEAFF.

The chain carries TRBV19 and TRBJ2-7, with D maybe TRBD1 (6 bases). This CDR3 contains 14 residues. From germline, CDR1 is LNHDA and CDR2 SQIVND (reference sequence). Trimming pared 1 base from V and 3 bases from J, leaving 10 bases between. This CDR3 reads CASSIVGGNYEQYF. CDR3 nucleotide sequence: TGTGCCAGTAGTATAGTAGGGGGAAACTACGAGCAGTACTTC. The full variable domain, in which reference TRBV19 and TRBJ2-7 provide the parts outside the CDR3, is DGGITQSPKYLFRKEGQNVTLSCEQNLNHDAMYWYRQDPGQGLRLIYYSQIVNDFQKGDIAEGYSVSREKKESFPLTVTSAQKNPTAFYLCASSIVGGNYEQYFGPGTRLTVT.

The CDR3 DNA reads as TGTGCCAGCAGCTTCGGGACACGCCAAGAGACCCAGTACTTC. This encodes CASSFGTRQETQYF. The V gene is TRBV7-2, the J gene TRBJ2-5; D is possibly TRBD1 (6 bases). The V gene lost 3 bases and the J gene lost 1 base, with 9 bases spanning the gap. The germline gives CDR1 SGHTA, CDR2 FQGNSA. This CDR3 comprises 14 residues.

This rearrangement joins TRBV19 to TRBJ2-7; 8 bases align to TRBD1. The CDR3 has 15 residues. V dropped 5 bases and J dropped 5; count of bases not matched to a gene: 11. Germline V CDR1 and CDR2: LNHDA, SQIVND (reference sequence). The CDR3 nucleotides read TGTGCCAGTAGTCAAACAGGGGGTCGTTTCCACGAGCAGTACTTC. It translates to CASSQTGGRFHEQYF.